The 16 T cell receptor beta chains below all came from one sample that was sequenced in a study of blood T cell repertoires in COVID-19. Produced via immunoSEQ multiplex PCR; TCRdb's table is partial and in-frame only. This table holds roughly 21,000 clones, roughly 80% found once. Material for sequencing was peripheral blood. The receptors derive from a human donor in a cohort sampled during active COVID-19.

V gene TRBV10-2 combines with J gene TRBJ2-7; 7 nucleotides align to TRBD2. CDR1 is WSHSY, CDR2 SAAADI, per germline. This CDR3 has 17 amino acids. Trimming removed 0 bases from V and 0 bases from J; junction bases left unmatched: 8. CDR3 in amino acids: CASSESKGRGTSYEQYF. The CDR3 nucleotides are TGCGCCAGCAGTGAGTCGAAAGGGCGGGGGACCTCCTACGAGCAGTACTTC.

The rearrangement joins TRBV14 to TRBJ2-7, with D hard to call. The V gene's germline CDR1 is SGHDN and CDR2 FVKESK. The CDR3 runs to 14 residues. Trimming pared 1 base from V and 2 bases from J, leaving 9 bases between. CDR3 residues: CASSQVNTPYEQYF. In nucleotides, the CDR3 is TGTGCCAGCAGCCAAGTTAACACCCCCTACGAGCAGTACTTC.

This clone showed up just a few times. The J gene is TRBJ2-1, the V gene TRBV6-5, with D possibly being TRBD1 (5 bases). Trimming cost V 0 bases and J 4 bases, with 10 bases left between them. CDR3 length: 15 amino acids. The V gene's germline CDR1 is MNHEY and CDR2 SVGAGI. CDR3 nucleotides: TGTGCCAGCAGTTACTCCCCAGGGTATTACAATGAGCAGTTCTTC. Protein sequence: CASSYSPGYYNEQFF.

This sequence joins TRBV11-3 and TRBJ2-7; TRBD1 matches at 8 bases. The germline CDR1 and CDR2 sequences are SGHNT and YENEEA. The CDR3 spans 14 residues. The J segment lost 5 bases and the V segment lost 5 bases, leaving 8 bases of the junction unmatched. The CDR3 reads CASSVGQGNHEQYF. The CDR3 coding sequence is TGTGCCAGCAGCGTTGGACAGGGTAATCACGAGCAGTACTTC.

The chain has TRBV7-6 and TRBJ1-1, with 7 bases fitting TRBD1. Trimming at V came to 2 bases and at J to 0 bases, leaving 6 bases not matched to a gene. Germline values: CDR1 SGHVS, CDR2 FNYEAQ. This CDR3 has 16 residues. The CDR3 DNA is TGTGCCAGCAGCTTAAACAGGGGACTCATGAACACTGAAGCTTTCTTT. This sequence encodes CASSLNRGLMNTEAFF.

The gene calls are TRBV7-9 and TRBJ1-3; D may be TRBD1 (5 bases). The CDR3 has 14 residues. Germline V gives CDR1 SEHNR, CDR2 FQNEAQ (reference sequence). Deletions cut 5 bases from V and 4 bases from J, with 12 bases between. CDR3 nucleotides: TGTGCCAGCAGCCAAGGGGTAATGGGAAACACCATATATTTT. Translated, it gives CASSQGVMGNTIYF.

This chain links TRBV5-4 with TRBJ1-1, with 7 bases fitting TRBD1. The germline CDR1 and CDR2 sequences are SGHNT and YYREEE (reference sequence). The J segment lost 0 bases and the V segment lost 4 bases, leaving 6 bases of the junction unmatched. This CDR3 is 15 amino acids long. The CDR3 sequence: CASSREQGMNTEAFF. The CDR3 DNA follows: TGTGCCAGCAGCCGGGAACAGGGGATGAACACTGAAGCTTTCTTT.

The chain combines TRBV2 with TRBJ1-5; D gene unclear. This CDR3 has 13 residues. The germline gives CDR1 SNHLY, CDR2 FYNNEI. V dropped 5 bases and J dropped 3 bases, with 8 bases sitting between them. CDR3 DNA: TGTGCCAGCAGTCGGTCCGACAATCAGCCCCAGCATTTT. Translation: CASSRSDNQPQHF.

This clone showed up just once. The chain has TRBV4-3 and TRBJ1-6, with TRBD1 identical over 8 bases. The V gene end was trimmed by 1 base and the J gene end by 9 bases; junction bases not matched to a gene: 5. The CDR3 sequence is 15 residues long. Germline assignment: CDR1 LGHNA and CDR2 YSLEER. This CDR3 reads CASSQVQGALSPLHF. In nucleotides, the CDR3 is TGCGCCAGCAGCCAAGTGCAGGGGGCGCTTTCACCCCTCCACTTT.

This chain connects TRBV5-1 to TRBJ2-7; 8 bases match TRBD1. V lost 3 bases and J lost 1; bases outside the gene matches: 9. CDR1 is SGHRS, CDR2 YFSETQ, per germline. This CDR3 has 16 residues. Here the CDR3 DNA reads TGCGCCAGCAGCTCTCGGACAGGGTTGGGTTCCTACGAGCAGTACTTC. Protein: CASSSRTGLGSYEQYF.

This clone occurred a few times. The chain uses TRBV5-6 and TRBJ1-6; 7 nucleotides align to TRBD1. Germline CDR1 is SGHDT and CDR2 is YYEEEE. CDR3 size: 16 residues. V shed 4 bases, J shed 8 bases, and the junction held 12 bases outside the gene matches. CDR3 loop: CASSRFDRVFYSPLHF. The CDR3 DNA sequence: TGTGCCAGCAGCCGATTCGACAGGGTCTTTTATTCACCCCTCCACTTT.

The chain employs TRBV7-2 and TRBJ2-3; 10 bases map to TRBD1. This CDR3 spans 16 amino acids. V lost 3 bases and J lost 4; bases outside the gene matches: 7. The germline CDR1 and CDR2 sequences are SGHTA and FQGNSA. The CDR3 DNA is TGTGCCAGCAGCTTGTCTTGGGGACAGGGGCCAGATACGCAGTATTTT. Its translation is CASSLSWGQGPDTQYF.

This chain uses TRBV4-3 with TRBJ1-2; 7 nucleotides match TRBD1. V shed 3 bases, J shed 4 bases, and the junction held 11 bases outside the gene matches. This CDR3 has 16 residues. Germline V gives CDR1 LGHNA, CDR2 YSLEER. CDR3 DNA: TGCGCCAGCAGCCAGGAAGGACAGGTGGGATCCTATGGCTACACCTTC. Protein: CASSQEGQVGSYGYTF.

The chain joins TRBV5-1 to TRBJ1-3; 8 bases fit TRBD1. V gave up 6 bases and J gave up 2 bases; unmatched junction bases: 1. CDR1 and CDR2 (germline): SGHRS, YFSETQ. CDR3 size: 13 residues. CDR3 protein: CASTTGAGNTIYF. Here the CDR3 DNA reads TGCGCCAGCACGACAGGGGCTGGAAACACCATATATTTT.

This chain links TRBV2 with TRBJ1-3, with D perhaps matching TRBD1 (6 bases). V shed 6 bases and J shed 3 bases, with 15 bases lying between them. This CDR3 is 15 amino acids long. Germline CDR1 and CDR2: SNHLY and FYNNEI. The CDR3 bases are TGTGCCAGCAGAGCGGGACACGGAAATGGAAACACCATATATTTT. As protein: CASRAGHGNGNTIYF.

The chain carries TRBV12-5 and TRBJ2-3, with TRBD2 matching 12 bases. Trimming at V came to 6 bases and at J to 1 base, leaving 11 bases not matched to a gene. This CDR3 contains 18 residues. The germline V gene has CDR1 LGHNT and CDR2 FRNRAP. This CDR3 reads CASGDLLTSGGRTDTQYF. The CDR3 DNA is TGTGCTAGTGGCGACCTCCTAACTAGCGGGGGGCGCACAGATACGCAGTATTTT.